This TCR beta chain was profiled in a study of OX40 agonist ivuxolimab in advanced cancers. Libraries were prepared by immunoSEQ multiplex PCR; TCRdb keeps only in-frame clonotypes and omits some of them. The data hold around 31,000 clones, with 80% to 90% observed a single time. Looked up from germline, CDR1 is MDHEN and CDR2 is SYDVKM. CDR3 length: 15 residues. Trimming took 6 bases from V and 6 from J, leaving 19 bases between them. Autoimmune disease history or systemic immunosuppression disqualified patients. The TCR sequence derives from an adult with an advanced solid tumor such as melanoma, head and neck, liver or kidney cancer. Specimen: CD4+ or CD8+ T cells sorted from blood, collected in a trial of the OX40 agonist ivuxolimab. This sequence joins TRBV28 and TRBJ2-3, with D possibly TRBD1 on 7 matching bases. CDR3 sequence (DNA): TGTGCCAGCAGCGCGGGGACAGCTAACGGGGATACGCAGTATTTT. Encoded protein: CASSAGTANGDTQYF.